What follows are 30 T cell receptor beta chains derived from one specimen sequenced in a study of T cells in Graves' hyperthyroidism and ophthalmopathy. Authors of the study amplified TCR beta CDR3 regions from RNA transcripts. First-round RT-PCR of the TCR CDR3 relied on the HTBI primer set. TCRdb processed the multiplex PCR reads anew with MiXCR; each CDR3 protein has one entry. The top ten clones hold around 15% of a sample with more than 550,000 distinct CDR3 sequences, 17% of them seen once. Sequenced material: blood. The receptors shown here come from a man over 45 with Graves' hyperthyroidism.

This clonotype was observed at least ten times. The V and J genes are TRBV12-3 or TRBV12-4 and TRBJ2-1; TRBD2 might be the D (6 bases). The length of the CDR3 is 15 residues. Trimming cost V 6 bases and J 5 bases, with 17 bases left between them. CDR3 protein: CASRRSIAENNEQFF. The CDR3 DNA reads TGTGCCAGCAGACGAAGTATAGCGGAGAACAATGAGCAGTTCTTC.

The chain employs TRBV30 and TRBJ1-6; D not certain. Germline V gene data show CDR1 as GTSNPN and CDR2 as SVGIG (reference sequence). The CDR3 has 13 amino acids. V was shortened by 7 bases and J by 7 bases, with 14 bases between the two germline ends. The CDR3 DNA reads as TGTGCCTTGACCTCTGGGTGGAATTCACCCCTCCACTTT. This encodes CALTSGWNSPLHF.

The rearrangement uses TRBV2 and TRBJ1-5; 9 bases match TRBD1. The CDR3 loop spans 14 amino acids. V dropped 6 bases and J dropped 7; count of bases not matched to a gene: 7. Germline CDR1 and CDR2: SNHLY and FYNNEI. This CDR3 is CASRYRGPGQPQHF. In DNA form, the CDR3 reads TGTGCCAGCAGGTACAGGGGGCCGGGACAGCCCCAGCATTTT.

As DNA, the CDR3 is TGTGCCAGCAGCTTATGGGCGACCAAAGAAAAACTGTTTTTT. It specifies CASSLWATKEKLFF. The chain recombines TRBV7-6 with TRBJ1-4; D gene uncertain. The CDR3 sequence is 14 residues long. Germline CDR1 and CDR2: SGHVS and FNYEAQ. V was trimmed by 2 bases and J by 8 bases, leaving 12 bases between them.

V usage is TRBV29-1 and J usage is TRBJ2-3, with 11 nucleotides matching TRBD2. This CDR3 is 16 amino acids long. Germline V gene data show CDR1 as SQVTM and CDR2 as ANQGSEA. With 5 bases clipped from V and 4 bases from J, the junction kept 11 bases outside the gene matches. The CDR3 protein is CSVRALAGGPPDTQYF. The CDR3, as DNA: TGCAGCGTTAGGGCCTTAGCGGGAGGGCCCCCAGATACGCAGTATTTT.

This clonotype was recorded many times. The chain links TRBV28 to TRBJ2-3; 12 nucleotides align to TRBD2. The junction had 10 bases not matched to a gene; V was cut back by 2 bases and J by 4 bases. This CDR3 contains 18 residues. The V gene's germline CDR1 is MDHEN and CDR2 SYDVKM. The CDR3 DNA follows: TGTGCCAGCAGTTTAAGTCTAGCGGGAGGGCCAAGGGCAGATACGCAGTATTTT. The encoded protein is CASSLSLAGGPRADTQYF.

This clonotype was recorded many times. This chain links TRBV6-6 with TRBJ2-7; perhaps TRBD1 as D (6 bases). There are 15 residues in the CDR3. CDR1 MNHNY and CDR2 SVGAGI come from the germline V gene (reference sequence). The V end lost 0 bases, the J end lost 6 bases, and 15 bases lay between the germline ends. The CDR3, as DNA: TGTGCCAGCAGTTACTCGAATACAGGGACAACCGAGCAGTACTTC. It codes for CASSYSNTGTTEQYF.

This clonotype has a handful of counts. V gene TRBV5-6 combines with J gene TRBJ2-3; no firm D call. CDR1 and CDR2 (germline): SGHDT, YYEEEE. Trimming removed 5 bases from V and 4 bases from J, with 11 bases in between. The CDR3 is 13 amino acids. CDR3 bases: TGTGCCAGCAGTTCACTAAGGGCAGATACGCAGTATTTT. Translated, it gives CASSSLRADTQYF.

This clonotype was seen a handful of times. V is TRBV6-6 and J is TRBJ2-3, with D hard to call. The CDR3 sequence is 14 residues long. V was trimmed by 3 bases and J by 5 bases, leaving 12 bases between them. Germline assignment: CDR1 MNHNY and CDR2 SVGAGI (reference sequence). In DNA form, the CDR3 reads TGTGCCAGCAGTTATCGACGGTCCGAAGATACGCAGTATTTT. Translation gives CASSYRRSEDTQYF.

The V call is TRBV19, the J call TRBJ2-2, with TRBD1 matching over 10 bases. Looked up from germline, CDR1 is LNHDA and CDR2 is SQIVND (reference sequence). Germline trimming cut 8 bases from V and 3 bases from J; bases unmatched to any gene: 6. This CDR3 contains 15 residues. CDR3 sequence: CASVTGGAHTGELFF. The CDR3 nucleotides read TGTGCCAGTGTGACAGGGGGCGCGCACACCGGGGAGCTGTTTTTT.

The chain uses TRBV11-2 and TRBJ2-5; maybe TRBD1 (6 bases). The CDR3 has 13 amino acids. V shed 4 bases and J shed 5 bases, with 11 bases lying between them. The germline gives CDR1 SGHAT, CDR2 FQNNGV. The CDR3 spells CASSSPRGETQYF. The CDR3 bases are TGTGCCAGCAGCTCCCCTAGGGGGGAGACCCAGTACTTC.

This clonotype came up many times. This CDR3 is CSAEALAGSWGEQYF. The DNA for the CDR3 is TGCAGTGCTGAAGCACTAGCGGGATCCTGGGGCGAGCAGTACTTC. The gene calls are TRBV20-1 and TRBJ2-7, with 10 bases lining up with TRBD2. CDR3 length: 15 amino acids. The germline CDR1 and CDR2 sequences are DFQATT and SNEGSKA (reference sequence). V lost 5 bases to trimming and J lost 6 bases; unmatched junction nucleotides: 13.

This clonotype has a count of ten or more. This rearrangement joins TRBV27 to TRBJ2-7; a possible D gene is TRBD1 (6 bases). Looked up from germline, CDR1 is MNHEY and CDR2 is SMNVEV (reference sequence). The CDR3 has 13 residues. Trimming removed 3 bases at V and 3 bases at J, with 9 bases between. The CDR3 spells CASSFLGGYEQYF. As DNA, the CDR3 is TGTGCCAGCAGTTTTTTAGGGGGCTACGAGCAGTACTTC.

This clonotype has ten or more counts. The V call is TRBV9, the J call TRBJ1-4; D is perhaps TRBD1 (6 bases). Between the trimmed V and J ends, which lost 0 bases and 7 bases, there was a span of 19 bases. CDR3 size: 17 residues. Germline CDR1 and CDR2: SGDLS and YYNGEE. The chain's CDR3 is CASSVGGSQGSGEKLFF. The CDR3 DNA reads as TGTGCCAGCAGCGTAGGGGGGTCACAGGGATCAGGTGAAAAACTGTTTTTT.

This clonotype was counted many times. V gene TRBV6-5 combines with J gene TRBJ2-7, with TRBD1 as a possible D gene (6 bases). From germline, CDR1 is MNHEY and CDR2 SVGAGI. This CDR3 spans 14 amino acids. The V end lost 2 bases, the J end lost 7 bases, and 15 bases lay between the germline ends. The CDR3 nucleotides are TGTGCCAGCAGTTACGGAAACAGGGCAGGGGAGCAGTACTTC. It encodes CASSYGNRAGEQYF.

The rearrangement uses TRBV5-1 and TRBJ2-7, with 12 positions matching TRBD2. The length of the CDR3 is 15 residues. Germline-derived CDR1 and CDR2 are SGHRS and YFSETQ. Germline trimming cut 3 bases from V and 7 bases from J; bases unmatched to any gene: 8. CDR3 residues: CASSSRLAGAREQYF. CDR3 sequence (DNA): TGCGCCAGCAGCTCGAGACTAGCGGGAGCTCGGGAGCAGTACTTC.

J is TRBJ1-1 and V is TRBV19, with D unclear. Germline V CDR1 and CDR2: LNHDA, SQIVND (reference sequence). The CDR3 covers 16 residues. V was pared by 4 bases and J by 4 bases, with 19 bases between. CDR3 region: CASSSLEGYLSTEAFF. The CDR3 coding sequence is TGTGCCAGTAGTAGTTTAGAAGGGTATTTGAGCACTGAAGCTTTCTTT.

This clonotype was observed many times. The rearrangement uses TRBV6-1 and TRBJ1-5; the D gene is possibly TRBD1 (6 bases). CDR3 size: 13 residues. Per the germline V gene, CDR1 is MNHNS and CDR2 is SASEGT. The V end lost 4 bases, the J end lost 6 bases, and 10 bases lay between the germline ends. The CDR3 DNA sequence: TGTGCCAGCAGTGTACAGGGAACTCAGCCCCAGCATTTT. Its translation is CASSVQGTQPQHF.

In its sample, this clonotype was seen many times. This chain connects TRBV12-3 or TRBV12-4 to TRBJ1-5; D remains unclear. This CDR3 has 14 amino acids. V lost 6 bases to trimming and J lost 4 bases, with 13 bases between them. This CDR3 is CASRKDGPNQPQHF. The CDR3, as DNA: TGTGCCAGCAGAAAGGACGGGCCGAATCAGCCCCAGCATTTT.

In its sample, this clonotype was seen a few times. The chain uses TRBV19 and TRBJ2-2; TRBD2 agrees at 9 bases. The trim removed 9 bases at V and 7 bases at J, leaving 9 bases unmatched. CDR1 is LNHDA, CDR2 SQIVND, per germline (reference sequence). This CDR3 is built from 14 residues. CDR3 sequence (DNA): TGTGCCAGCCTGCGGGGGGGGGCCGGCGGGGAGCTGTTTTTT. The encoded protein is CASLRGGAGGELFF.

The table lists this clonotype with many counts. The chain recombines TRBV12-3 or TRBV12-4 with TRBJ2-1; 11 nucleotides line up with TRBD2. V lost 8 bases to trimming and J lost 10 bases; unmatched junction nucleotides: 7. This CDR3 is built from 13 residues. The CDR3 DNA follows: TGTGCCAGCGGGACTAGCGGTCCTCGAGAGCAGTTCTTC. Its translation is CASGTSGPREQFF.

V and J are TRBV25-1 and TRBJ2-2; D gene unclear. Per germline, CDR1 MGHDK and CDR2 SYGVNS. The CDR3 is 14 residues long. Trimming shortened V by 4 bases and J by 6 bases, and 12 bases separated the two germline ends. The DNA for the CDR3 is TGTGCCAGCAGTGCGAGCCCGAGCGCCGGGGAGCTGTTTTTT. Its protein product is CASSASPSAGELFF.

This clonotype was found a few times. The chain recombines TRBV2 with TRBJ1-5, with D maybe TRBD1 (5 bases). The germline V gene encodes CDR1 SNHLY and CDR2 FYNNEI. This CDR3 region has 15 residues. V was clipped by 6 bases and J by 3 bases, with 15 bases between them. The CDR3 nucleotides are TGTGCCAGCAGGGGGCCCGGCGGCTACAATCAGCCCCAGCATTTT. Translating it yields CASRGPGGYNQPQHF.

This clonotype was counted between two and nine times. One base away lies a much larger clone, so this may be a sequencing read error. The chain carries TRBV9 and TRBJ2-7; D is uncertain. V lost 3 bases, J lost 5 bases, and 30 bases lay in between. Germline CDR1 SGDLS, CDR2 YYNGEE. The CDR3 runs 19 residues. CDR3 coding DNA: TGTGCCAGCAGCGCCCCCCCGAGTCAATCTATTGGGGAAACCAACGAGCAGTACTTC. This gives the protein CASSAPPSQSIGETNEQYF.

The rearrangement links TRBV9 to TRBJ2-3; D call uncertain. The germline V gene has CDR1 SGDLS and CDR2 YYNGEE. CDR3 length: 15 residues. V lost 4 bases, J lost 1 base, and 13 bases lay in between. The CDR3 DNA sequence: TGTGCCAGCAGCCCCGCGTCCTCCGGCACAGATACGCAGTATTTT. Translating it yields CASSPASSGTDTQYF. Complete variable domain (other parts from reference TRBV9 and TRBJ2-3): DSGVTQTPKHLITATGQRVTLRCSPRSGDLSVYWYQQSLDQGLQFLIQYYNGEERAKGNILERFSAQQFPDLHSELNLSSLELGDSALYFCASSPASSGTDTQYFGPGTRLTVL.

V gene TRBV5-1 combines with J gene TRBJ1-2, with 8 positions matching TRBD1. CDR3 size: 14 residues. CDR1 and CDR2 from the germline V gene are SGHRS and YFSETQ. V was clipped by 0 bases and J by 7 bases; unmatched bases: 5. The chain's CDR3 is CASSLGTGPFGYTF. CDR3 DNA: TGCGCCAGCAGCTTGGGGACAGGGCCATTTGGCTACACCTTC.

For this clonotype: A much more abundant neighbour one base away suggests this may be a read error. V and J are TRBV6-1 and TRBJ2-7; D not resolved. There are 14 residues in the CDR3. Germline CDR1 is MNHNS and CDR2 is SASEGT. Trimming removed 11 bases at V and 0 bases at J, with 17 bases between. The CDR3 is CAHGVVAFSYEQYF. Written as DNA, the CDR3 is TGTGCCCACGGAGTAGTGGCCTTCTCCTACGAGCAGTACTTC.

This clonotype was recorded many times. The chain combines TRBV30 with TRBJ1-1; D is perhaps TRBD1 (5 bases). The V end lost 4 bases, the J end lost 4 bases, and 7 bases lay between the germline ends. Germline V gene data show CDR1 as GTSNPN and CDR2 as SVGIG (reference sequence). CDR3 length equals 11 residues. CDR3 residues: CAWTGTTEAFF. DNA of the CDR3: TGTGCCTGGACAGGGACCACTGAAGCTTTCTTT.

The CDR3 here is CASSQMDWSNEQFF. The CDR3 coding sequence is TGTGCCAGCAGCCAAATGGACTGGAGCAATGAGCAGTTCTTC. The rearrangement links TRBV7-2 to TRBJ2-1, with D maybe TRBD2 (5 bases). V dropped 5 bases and J dropped 6 bases, with 14 bases sitting between them. The germline CDR1 and CDR2 sequences are SGHTA and FQGNSA. This CDR3 is 14 amino acids long. Based on the CDR3 plus reference TRBV7-2 and TRBJ2-1, the full variable domain is GAGVSQSPSNKVTEKGKDVELRCDPISGHTALYWYRQSLGQGLEFLIYFQGNSAPDKSGLPSDRFSAERTGGSVSTLTIQRTQQEDSAVYLCASSQMDWSNEQFFGPGTRLTVL.

The sample holds many counts of this clonotype. This chain connects TRBV2 to TRBJ1-1; TRBD1 is a possible D gene (6 bases). CDR3 length equals 17 residues. Germline V CDR1 and CDR2: SNHLY, FYNNEI. Trimming removed 1 base from V and 6 bases from J, with 21 bases in between. The CDR3 DNA reads as TGTGCCAGCAGTGAAGGGGACAAGTTAGTATGGTGGGCTGAAGCTTTCTTT. Amino acid sequence: CASSEGDKLVWWAEAFF.